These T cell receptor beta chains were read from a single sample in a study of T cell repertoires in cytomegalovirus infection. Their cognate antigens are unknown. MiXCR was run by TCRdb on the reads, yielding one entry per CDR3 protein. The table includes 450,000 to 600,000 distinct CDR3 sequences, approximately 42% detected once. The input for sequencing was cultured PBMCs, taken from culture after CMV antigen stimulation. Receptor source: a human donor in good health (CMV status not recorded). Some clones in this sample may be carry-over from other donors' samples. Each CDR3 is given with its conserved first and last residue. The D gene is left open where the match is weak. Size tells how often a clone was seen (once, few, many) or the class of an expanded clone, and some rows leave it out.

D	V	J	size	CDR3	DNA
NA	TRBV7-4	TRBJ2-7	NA	CASSLKGVSEQYF	TGTGCCAGCAGCTTAAAAGGGGTTTCCGAGCAGTACTTC
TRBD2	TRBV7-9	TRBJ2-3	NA	CASSPGTSAVYFDTQYF	TGTGCCAGCAGCCCCGGGACTAGCGCAGTTTATTTCGATACGCAGTATTTT
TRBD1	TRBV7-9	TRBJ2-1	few	CASSKNSGTVFSSYNEQFF	TGTGCCAGCAGCAAGAACTCCGGGACAGTCTTCAGCTCCTACAATGAGCAGTTCTTC
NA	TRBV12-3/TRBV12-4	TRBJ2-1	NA	CASTPPAAASSYNEQFF	TGTGCCAGCACCCCGCCAGCGGCCGCGAGCTCCTACAATGAGCAGTTCTTC
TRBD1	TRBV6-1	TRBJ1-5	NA	CASRPGQGTLQPQHF	TGTGCCAGCAGGCCGGGACAGGGGACCCTTCAGCCCCAGCATTTT
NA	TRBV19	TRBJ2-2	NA	CASSIGPGAGELFF	TGTGCCAGTAGTATCGGCCCTGGGGCCGGGGAGCTGTTTTTT
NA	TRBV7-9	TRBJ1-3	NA	CASSLDISHTGYGNTIYF	TGTGCCAGCAGCTTAGATATCTCCCATACAGGGTATGGAAACACCATATATTTT
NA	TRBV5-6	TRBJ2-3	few	CASSLRLTDTQYF	TGTGCCAGCAGCTTGCGTCTTACAGATACGCAGTATTTT
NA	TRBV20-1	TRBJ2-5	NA	CSAPRRGPDETQYF	TGCAGTGCCCCAAGGAGGGGGCCAGATGAGACCCAGTACTTC
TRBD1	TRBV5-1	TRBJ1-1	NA	CASSLEGAGEAFF	TGCGCCAGCAGCTTGGAGGGGGCCGGGGAAGCTTTCTTT
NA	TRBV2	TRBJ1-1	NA	CASTLGVANTEAFF	TGTGCCAGCACACTCGGGGTGGCGAACACTGAAGCTTTCTTT
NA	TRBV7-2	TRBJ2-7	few	CASSLGLGAHGYEQYF	TGTGCCAGCAGCTTAGGTTTAGGAGCCCATGGGTACGAGCAGTACTTC
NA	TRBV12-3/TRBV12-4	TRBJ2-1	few	CASSSHLQGSLGDNEQFF	TGTGCCAGCAGTTCACATCTCCAGGGTTCCCTTGGGGACAATGAGCAGTTCTTC
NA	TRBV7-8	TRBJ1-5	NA	CASSLGQSGYQPQHF	TGTGCCAGCAGCTTAGGACAGTCAGGGTATCAGCCCCAGCATTTT
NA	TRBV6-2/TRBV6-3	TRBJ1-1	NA	CATNRLAEAFF	TGTGCCACCAATCGACTCGCGGAGGCTTTCTTT
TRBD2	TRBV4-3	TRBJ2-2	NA	CASSQGPGRGDAGELFF	TGCGCCAGCAGCCAAGGCCCAGGCCGGGGGGATGCCGGGGAGCTGTTTTTT
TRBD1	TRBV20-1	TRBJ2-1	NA	CSAPPGTGTNEQFF	TGCAGTGCTCCCCCTGGGACAGGTACAAATGAGCAGTTCTTC
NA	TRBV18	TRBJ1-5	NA	CASAGGNSNQPQHF	TGTGCCAGTGCCGGCGGAAATAGCAATCAGCCCCAGCATTTT
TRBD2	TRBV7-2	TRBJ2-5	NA	CASSPPGTSGPRAQYF	TGTGCCAGCAGCCCCCCCGGGACTAGCGGCCCGCGGGCCCAGTACTTC
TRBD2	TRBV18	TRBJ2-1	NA	CASSPGLAGGLNEQFF	TGTGCCAGCTCACCGGGACTAGCGGGGGGCCTCAATGAGCAGTTCTTC
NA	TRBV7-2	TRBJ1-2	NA	CASSFVRLYGYTF	TGTGCCAGCAGCTTTGTGCGACTCTATGGCTACACCTTC
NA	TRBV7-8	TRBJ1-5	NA	CASSLQVVVVQPQHF	TGTGCCAGCAGCTTACAGGTGGTGGTGGTTCAGCCCCAGCATTTT
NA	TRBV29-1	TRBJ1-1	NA	CSVGRETFF	TGCAGCGTCGGTCGAGAAACTTTCTTT
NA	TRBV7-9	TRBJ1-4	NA	CASTLSRAPSEKLFF	TGTGCCAGCACCCTATCCCGGGCCCCATCCGAAAAACTGTTTTTT
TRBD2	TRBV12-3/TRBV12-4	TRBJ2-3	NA	CASSSITSGMDTQYF	TGTGCCAGCAGTTCTATTACTAGCGGGATGGATACGCAGTATTTT
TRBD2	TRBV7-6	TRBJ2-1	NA	CASRPPGLAGVGEQFF	TGTGCCAGCAGGCCCCCGGGACTAGCGGGAGTCGGGGAGCAGTTCTTC
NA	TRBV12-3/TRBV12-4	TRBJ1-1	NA	CASSLTLQEAFF	TGTGCCAGCAGTTTAACTCTACAAGAAGCTTTCTTT
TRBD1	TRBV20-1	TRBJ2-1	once	CSAVGTGVNEQFF	TGCAGTGCCGTCGGGACAGGGGTCAATGAGCAGTTCTTC
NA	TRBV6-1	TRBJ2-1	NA	CASRQVTRDEQFF	TGTGCCAGCAGACAGGTCACCCGCGATGAGCAGTTCTTC
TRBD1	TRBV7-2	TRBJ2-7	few	CASSPRTGPSYEQYF	TGTGCCAGCAGCCCAAGGACAGGGCCCTCCTACGAGCAGTACTTC
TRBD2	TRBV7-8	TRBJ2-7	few	CASSWGGRGYEQYF	TGTGCCAGCAGCTGGGGGGGGAGGGGCTACGAGCAGTACTTC
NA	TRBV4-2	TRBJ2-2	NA	CASSQQTHNTGELFF	TGTGCCAGCAGCCAGCAGACTCATAACACCGGGGAGCTGTTTTTT
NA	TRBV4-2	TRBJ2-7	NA	CASSQGQGSLSYEQYF	TGTGCCAGCAGCCAAGGCCAGGGTTCCCTCTCCTACGAGCAGTACTTC